These T cell receptor beta chains were read from a single sample in a study of blood T cell repertoires in COVID-19. TCRdb's table, derived via immunoSEQ multiplex PCR, lists solely in-frame clones and lacks some. The profile shows 98,000 or so clones, approximately 80% of them singletons. Sequenced sample: peripheral blood. The origin of the receptors is a man in his sixties with acute or convalescent COVID-19. The CDR3 runs from the conserved cysteine through the conserved F or W. Each record gives: D gene, clone size, V gene, J gene, CDR3 protein, CDR3 DNA. A D gene is named only where the DNA matches it firmly. Size values are once, few and many counts, or a class for expanded clones, and some rows have none.

TRBD1	NA	TRBV6-1	TRBJ1-5	CASSEGYRGGFQPQHF	TGTGCCAGCAGTGAGGGATACAGGGGGGGTTTTCAGCCCCAGCATTTT
NA	NA	TRBV2	TRBJ1-4	CASNYATNEKLFF	TGTGCCTCCAACTACGCAACTAATGAAAAACTGTTTTTT
TRBD1	NA	TRBV6-8	TRBJ2-1	CASSGTLGTDRYNEQFF	TGTGCCAGCAGCGGGACGTTGGGGACAGACCGTTACAATGAGCAGTTCTTC
TRBD2	NA	TRBV9	TRBJ2-7	CASSLSATSGSTRYEQYF	TGTGCCAGCAGCCTATCAGCGACTAGCGGGAGCACCAGGTACGAGCAGTACTTC
TRBD1	NA	TRBV4-1	TRBJ2-5	CASSQEMGTGVAETQYF	TGCGCCAGCAGCCAAGAGATGGGGACAGGGGTTGCAGAGACCCAGTACTTC
TRBD2	NA	TRBV18	TRBJ2-3	CASSRLAGVTDTQYF	TGTGCCAGCTCTCGGCTAGCGGGGGTCACAGATACGCAGTATTTT
TRBD1	once	TRBV9	TRBJ1-2	CASSLSRDRESGYTF	TGTGCCAGCAGCCTAAGCCGGGACAGGGAATCGGGCTACACCTTC
TRBD1	NA	TRBV3-1/TRBV3-2	TRBJ1-1	CASSETGARRAAFF	TGTGCCAGCAGCGAGACAGGGGCTAGGCGAGCAGCTTTCTTT
TRBD1	NA	TRBV29-1	TRBJ1-1	CSVQTGGRTEAFF	TGCAGCGTCCAGACAGGGGGCCGAACTGAAGCTTTCTTT
NA	once	TRBV6-2/TRBV6-3	TRBJ2-5	CASSDREVEETQYF	TGTGCCAGCAGCGACAGGGAGGTCGAAGAGACCCAGTACTTC
NA	NA	TRBV2	TRBJ2-2	CASSDPAGEITGELFF	TGTGCCAGCAGTGACCCGGCAGGGGAAATAACCGGGGAGCTGTTTTTT
NA	NA	TRBV7-3	TRBJ2-1	CASSLLSAGEQFF	TGTGCCAGCAGCTTATTAAGTGCAGGTGAGCAGTTCTTC
TRBD1	NA	TRBV7-6	TRBJ2-2	CAIQGDKNTGELFF	TGTGCCATCCAGGGGGACAAGAACACCGGGGAGCTGTTTTTT
TRBD2	NA	TRBV2	TRBJ2-7	CASSGRIYEQYF	TGTGCCAGCAGCGGGAGGATCTACGAGCAGTACTTC
NA	NA	TRBV5-5	TRBJ2-5	CASSQRTEQETQYF	TGTGCCAGCAGCCAGAGGACAGAGCAAGAGACCCAGTACTTC
NA	NA	TRBV14	TRBJ2-1	CASSQSRGGEQFF	TGTGCCAGCAGCCAATCGCGCGGCGGGGAGCAGTTCTTC
TRBD1	NA	TRBV18	TRBJ2-5	CASRQGHQETQYF	TGTGCCAGTAGACAGGGCCACCAAGAGACCCAGTACTTC
NA	NA	TRBV27	TRBJ1-4	CASSYRGVNEKLFF	TGTGCCAGCAGTTACCGAGGTGTTAATGAAAAACTGTTTTTT
TRBD2	NA	TRBV9	TRBJ2-1	CASSVASAGESYNEQFF	TGTGCCAGCAGCGTAGCCTCGGCGGGAGAATCCTACAATGAGCAGTTCTTC
TRBD2	NA	TRBV5-4	TRBJ2-5	CASSFTGGIQETQYF	TGTGCCAGCAGCTTTACGGGAGGAATACAAGAGACCCAGTACTTC
TRBD2	NA	TRBV9	TRBJ2-7	CASSVGSSGDYEQYF	TGTGCCAGCAGCGTAGGGTCTAGCGGAGACTACGAGCAGTACTTC
NA	NA	TRBV4-1	TRBJ1-5	CASSQDSRSNQPQHF	TGCGCCAGCAGCCAAGATTCTCGGAGCAATCAGCCCCAGCATTTT
NA	NA	TRBV19	TRBJ2-5	CASSFSVGREETQYF	TGTGCCAGTAGTTTTTCTGTGGGCAGGGAAGAGACCCAGTACTTC
NA	few	TRBV7-9	TRBJ2-7	CASSLARFPEQYF	TGTGCCAGCAGCTTAGCGCGGTTTCCAGAGCAGTACTTC
TRBD2	NA	TRBV7-8	TRBJ2-5	CASSIPGGVETQYF	TGTGCCAGCAGTATTCCGGGGGGGGTAGAGACCCAGTACTTC
TRBD2	NA	TRBV2	TRBJ2-7	CASSGLAGALGEQYF	TGTGCCAGCAGTGGTCTAGCGGGAGCCCTAGGGGAGCAGTACTTC
NA	once	TRBV7-3	TRBJ1-1	CASSSPGGATNTEAFF	TGTGCCAGCAGCTCCCCCGGAGGGGCGACGAACACTGAAGCTTTCTTT
TRBD1	once	TRBV10-3	TRBJ1-1	CAIRGTGGRTEAFF	TGTGCCATCAGGGGGACAGGGGGAAGGACTGAAGCTTTCTTT
TRBD2	NA	TRBV7-2	TRBJ2-3	CASSLGLAANTQYF	TGTGCCAGCAGCTTAGGACTAGCGGCGAATACGCAGTATTTT
TRBD1	NA	TRBV6-5	TRBJ2-5	CASSRPTGEETQYF	TGTGCCAGCAGTCGACCGACAGGGGAAGAGACCCAGTACTTC
TRBD1	many	TRBV18	TRBJ2-7	CASSPLVQGDEQYF	TGTGCCAGCTCACCACTGGTCCAGGGGGACGAGCAGTACTTC
TRBD1	NA	TRBV18	TRBJ2-1	CASSPRTGPSSYNEQFF	TGTGCCAGCTCACCTAGGACAGGTCCAAGCTCCTACAATGAGCAGTTCTTC
TRBD1	NA	TRBV19	TRBJ2-1	CASLPQDRRPNNEQFF	TGTGCCAGTTTACCCCAGGACAGGAGACCTAACAATGAGCAGTTCTTC
NA	NA	TRBV4-2	TRBJ1-1	CASSQDQGNTEAFF	TGTGCCAGCAGCCAAGATCAGGGGAACACTGAAGCTTTCTTT
TRBD2	NA	TRBV9	TRBJ2-5	CASSVRVAGGNQETQYF	TGTGCCAGCAGCGTTAGGGTAGCGGGAGGCAACCAAGAGACCCAGTACTTC
NA	once	TRBV10-3	TRBJ1-2	CAIGAEPYGYTF	TGTGCCATCGGGGCCGAACCCTATGGCTACACCTTC
TRBD1	once	TRBV19	TRBJ2-5	CASSRGQGAETQYF	TGTGCCAGTAGTAGGGGACAGGGGGCGGAGACCCAGTACTTC
TRBD1	NA	TRBV6-5	TRBJ1-5	CASSTGQTGNQPQHF	TGTGCCAGCAGTACGGGACAGACAGGCAATCAGCCCCAGCATTTT
TRBD2	NA	TRBV6-5	TRBJ2-3	CASGETSGSTDTQYF	TGTGCCAGCGGAGAGACTAGCGGTAGCACAGATACGCAGTATTTT
NA	NA	TRBV2	TRBJ2-7	CASRGGTATYEQYF	TGTGCCAGCCGCGGAGGGACAGCGACCTACGAGCAGTACTTC
TRBD1	once	TRBV4-1	TRBJ2-7	CASSLRTGLTPYEQYF	TGCGCCAGCAGCCTTCGGACAGGTCTCACCCCCTACGAGCAGTACTTC